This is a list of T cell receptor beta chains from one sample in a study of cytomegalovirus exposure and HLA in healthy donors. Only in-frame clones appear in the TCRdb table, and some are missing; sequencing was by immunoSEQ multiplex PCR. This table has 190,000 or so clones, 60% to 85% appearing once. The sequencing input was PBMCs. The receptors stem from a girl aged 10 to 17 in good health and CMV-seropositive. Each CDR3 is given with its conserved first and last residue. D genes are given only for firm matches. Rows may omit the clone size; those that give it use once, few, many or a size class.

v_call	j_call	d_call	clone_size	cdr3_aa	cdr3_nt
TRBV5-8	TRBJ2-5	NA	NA	CASSIRTVGGETQYF	TGTGCCAGCAGCATCCGGACAGTGGGAGGGGAGACCCAGTACTTC
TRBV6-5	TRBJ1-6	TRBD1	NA	CASSYSRDRLNSPLHF	TGTGCCAGCAGTTACTCCCGGGACAGGCTGAATTCACCCCTCCACTTT
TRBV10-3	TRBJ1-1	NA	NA	CAISLTGQVEAFF	TGTGCCATCAGCCTTACAGGGCAGGTTGAAGCTTTCTTT
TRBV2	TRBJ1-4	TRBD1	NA	CASRPGTGSEKLFF	TGTGCCAGCAGGCCCGGGACAGGGAGTGAAAAACTGTTTTTT
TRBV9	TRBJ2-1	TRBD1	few	CASSAPIRDRANNEQFF	TGTGCCAGCAGCGCGCCTATCCGGGACAGGGCGAACAATGAGCAGTTCTTC
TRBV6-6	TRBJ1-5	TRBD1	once	CASSYGDRVRGQPQHF	TGTGCCAGCAGTTACGGAGACAGGGTGAGGGGCCAGCCCCAGCATTTT
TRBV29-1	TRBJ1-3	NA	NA	CSVTPGLGGNTIYF	TGCAGCGTTACTCCGGGTCTTGGTGGAAACACCATATATTTT
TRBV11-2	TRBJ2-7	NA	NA	CASSLEARNSYEQYF	TGTGCCAGCAGCTTAGAGGCCAGGAACTCCTACGAGCAGTACTTC
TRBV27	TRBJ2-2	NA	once	CASSPVTGELFF	TGTGCCAGCAGCCCGGTCACCGGGGAGCTGTTTTTT
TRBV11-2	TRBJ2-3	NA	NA	CASSPISDFSYTQYF	TGTGCCAGCAGCCCAATTTCCGACTTTTCTTATACGCAGTATTTT
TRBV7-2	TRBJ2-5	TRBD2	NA	CASSLSRGGAGETQYF	TGTGCCAGCAGCTTATCACGCGGGGGGGCGGGAGAGACCCAGTACTTC
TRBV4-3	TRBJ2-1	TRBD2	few	CASSPGGGPNEQFF	TGCGCCAGCAGCCCTGGCGGGGGTCCGAATGAGCAGTTCTTC
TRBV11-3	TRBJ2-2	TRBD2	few	CASGSGGGTGELFF	TGTGCCAGCGGTAGCGGGGGAGGAACCGGGGAGCTGTTTTTT
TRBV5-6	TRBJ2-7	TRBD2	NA	CASSLPSGLAEQYF	TGTGCCAGCAGCTTACCTTCCGGACTAGCCGAGCAGTACTTC
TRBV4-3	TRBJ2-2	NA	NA	CASSWGGASTGELFF	TGCGCCAGCTCCTGGGGGGGGGCGAGCACCGGGGAGCTGTTTTTT
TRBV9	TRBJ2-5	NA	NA	CASSVELGLETQYF	TGTGCCAGCAGCGTAGAATTGGGGCTCGAGACCCAGTACTTC
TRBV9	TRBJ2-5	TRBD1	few	CASSAGQHQETQYF	TGTGCCAGCAGCGCGGGACAGCACCAAGAGACCCAGTACTTC
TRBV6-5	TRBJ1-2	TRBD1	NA	CASSHERGTAGYTF	TGTGCCAGCAGTCATGAAAGAGGGACAGCGGGCTACACCTTC
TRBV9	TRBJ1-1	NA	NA	CASSVDRNTEAFF	TGTGCCAGCAGCGTGGACAGGAACACTGAAGCTTTCTTT
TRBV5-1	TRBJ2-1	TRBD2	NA	CASSSGGSYNEQFF	TGCGCCAGCAGCTCCGGGGGGTCTTACAATGAGCAGTTCTTC
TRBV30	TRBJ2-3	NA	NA	CAWGPNPPGLAPTDTQYF	TGTGCCTGGGGCCCGAATCCTCCGGGACTTGCTCCCACAGATACGCAGTATTTT
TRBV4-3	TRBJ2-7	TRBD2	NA	CASSQDWRGTYEQYF	TGCGCCAGCAGCCAAGATTGGCGGGGGACCTACGAGCAGTACTTC
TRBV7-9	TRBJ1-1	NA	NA	CASSWGSGTKDTEAFF	TGTGCCAGCAGCTGGGGCTCCGGGACTAAGGACACTGAAGCTTTCTTT
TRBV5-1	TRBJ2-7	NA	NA	CASSSGGSYEQYF	TGCGCCAGCAGCTCTGGCGGGTCCTACGAGCAGTACTTC
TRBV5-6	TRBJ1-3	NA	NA	CASSLRAGASGNTIYF	TGTGCCAGCAGCTTGAGGGCGGGGGCCTCTGGAAACACCATATATTTT
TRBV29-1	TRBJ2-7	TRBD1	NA	CSVRTGNYEQYF	TGCAGCGTTAGGACAGGGAACTACGAGCAGTACTTC
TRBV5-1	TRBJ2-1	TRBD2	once	CASSPIPGLDNNEQFF	TGCGCCAGCAGCCCGATACCGGGACTAGATAACAATGAGCAGTTCTTC
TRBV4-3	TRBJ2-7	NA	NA	CASSQEAGREQYF	TGCGCCAGCAGCCAAGAGGCAGGTCGGGAGCAGTACTTC
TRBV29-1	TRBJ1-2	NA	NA	CSVVDANYGYTF	TGCAGCGTTGTAGACGCTAACTATGGCTACACCTTC
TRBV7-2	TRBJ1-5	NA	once	CASSLDISSNQPQHF	TGTGCCAGCAGCTTAGACATTTCTAGCAATCAGCCCCAGCATTTT
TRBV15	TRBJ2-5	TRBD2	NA	CATSRSGTSVQETQYF	TGTGCCACCAGCAGATCAGGGACTAGCGTACAGGAGACCCAGTACTTC
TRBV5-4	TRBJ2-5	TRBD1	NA	CASSSGQQETQYF	TGTGCCAGCAGCTCGGGACAGCAAGAGACCCAGTACTTC
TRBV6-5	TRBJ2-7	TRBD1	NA	CASSWTGGQGEQYF	TGTGCCAGCAGTTGGACAGGTGGGCAAGGCGAGCAGTACTTC
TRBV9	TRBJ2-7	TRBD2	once	CASSPGGLAGAEQYF	TGTGCCAGCAGCCCGGGCGGACTAGCGGGGGCCGAGCAGTACTTC
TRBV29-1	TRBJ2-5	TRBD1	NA	CSVEGQGQETQYF	TGCAGCGTCGAGGGACAGGGCCAAGAGACCCAGTACTTC
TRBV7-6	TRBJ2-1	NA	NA	CASGSEGWSSYNEQFF	TGTGCCAGCGGCTCCGAGGGATGGAGCTCCTACAATGAGCAGTTCTTC